This T cell receptor (beta chain) was identified in a study of human T cells and chemical hapten exposure. Study-wide context: Diphenylcyclopropenone was applied weekly to patients' scalps across the roughly 23-week study. Whole-study results and caveats: TCRs above 1 in 1000 frequency did not change with DPC sensitization. As the donors had alopecia, their immune response may differ from healthy people's.

The CDR3 runs to 13 residues. Trimming stripped 6 bases from V and 4 bases from J, with 13 bases between. Per germline, CDR1 DFQATT and CDR2 SNEGSKA (reference sequence). This clonotype has ten or more counts. Its antigen is not known. Via MiXCR, TCRdb re-called the RACE reads, giving one row per CDR3 protein. The sample lists over 95,000 distinct CDR3 sequences; roughly 12% were seen once. Time point defined: patch test 1, 2 weeks after DPC sensitization. Treatment in this sample: therapeutic diphenylcyclopropenone sensitization with weekly scalp DPC. The template was total RNA from unfractionated whole blood.

The origin of this receptor is a middle-aged woman with alopecia areata. Some clones in this sample may be carry-over from other donors' samples. The V and J genes are TRBV20-1 and TRBJ2-4; D unclear. Sequencing used whole blood, obtained in connection with sensitization to the hapten diphenylcyclopropenone (DPC). CDR3 sequence: CSANREEKNIQYF. Here the CDR3 DNA reads TGCAGTGCCAATCGAGAGGAAAAAAACATTCAGTACTTC.